This is a list of T cell receptor beta chains from one sample in a study of T cell responses to AZD1222 COVID-19 vaccine. Profiled with immunoSEQ multiplex PCR; TCRdb holds only in-frame clones, not every one. The repertoire has just under 90,000 clones, about 90% of them found once; the top ten carry under 13%. Here the sequenced sample was peripheral blood, taken on day 0 of MenACWY control vaccination. Receptor source: an adult in good health. Both conserved end residues are part of each CDR3. A D gene is named only where the DNA matches it firmly. Some rows have no size entry. The others give once, few or many, or a class for an expanded clone.

>.|TRBJ1-2|14|TRBV6-2/TRBV6-3|.
TGTGCCAGCAGTTACATAGGGACTGAGTTCGCCTACACCTTC
CASSYIGTEFAYTF
>.|TRBJ2-1|13|TRBV12-3/TRBV12-4|.
TGTGCCAGCAGTTCCCGCCTTTTCAATGAGCAGTTCTTC
CASSSRLFNEQFF
>TRBD2|TRBJ2-7|15|TRBV5-4|.
TGTGCCAGCAGCTTCCAGTTAGCGGGGGGGGAAGAGCAGTACTTC
CASSFQLAGGEEQYF
>.|TRBJ2-2|14|TRBV24-1|.
TGTGCCACCAGGCAGGGCCCGAACACCGGGGAGCTGTTTTTT
CATRQGPNTGELFF
>TRBD1|TRBJ1-1|14|TRBV30|.
TGTGCCTGGAGCGATGACAGGGTGAACACTGAAGCTTTCTTT
CAWSDDRVNTEAFF
>.|TRBJ1-3|16|TRBV9|.
TGTGCCAGCAGCGGGGAGGGTCTAAGCTCTGGAAACACCATATATTTT
CASSGEGLSSGNTIYF
>.|TRBJ2-1|15|TRBV14|.
TGTGCCAGCAGCCAAGTTCGTCGTAGGGACAATGAGCAGTTCTTC
CASSQVRRRDNEQFF
>.|TRBJ2-1|16|TRBV6-4|once
TGTGCCAGCAGTGACTCTGAGGGTTTTCGGTACAATGAGCAGTTCTTC
CASSDSEGFRYNEQFF
>.|TRBJ2-1|12|TRBV15|.
TGTGCCACCAGCACAACAGGTGGCGAGCAGTTCTTC
CATSTTGGEQFF
>.|TRBJ1-2|14|TRBV2|.
TGTGCCAGCATACGGGACGGCGGTGAATATGGCTACACCTTC
CASIRDGGEYGYTF
>.|TRBJ1-5|16|TRBV19|.
TGTGCCATAACCCAACAGGGCCAATATAGCAATCAGCCCCAGCATTTT
CAITQQGQYSNQPQHF
>.|TRBJ1-5|16|TRBV7-2|.
TGTGCCAGCAGCTTAGGGGGGGATCCCCGTAATCAGCCCCAGCATTTT
CASSLGGDPRNQPQHF
>.|TRBJ2-5|17|TRBV7-6|.
TGTGCCAGCAGATCCCAGCTAACAGGGGACTCGTTAGAGACCCAGTACTTC
CASRSQLTGDSLETQYF
>TRBD1|TRBJ1-2|13|TRBV12-3/TRBV12-4|.
TGTGCCAGCAGTGGACAGGGTACCTATGGCTACACCTTC
CASSGQGTYGYTF
>TRBD1|TRBJ2-2|18|TRBV4-1|.
TGCGCCAGCAGCCAAGATCGGTCCGGGACAGATTACACCGGGGAGCTGTTTTTT
CASSQDRSGTDYTGELFF
>.|TRBJ1-1|13|TRBV20-1|.
TGCAGTGCTAGTGGGGGGTGGCACACTGAAGCTTTCTTT
CSASGGWHTEAFF
>TRBD1|TRBJ2-2|15|TRBV7-9|many
TGTGCCAGCAGCTTAGGGACAGGGGAAGTCGGGGAGCTGTTTTTT
CASSLGTGEVGELFF
>.|TRBJ1-1|14|TRBV7-2|.
TGTGCCAGCAGCTTAGCGGGCGGTACGACTGAAGCTTTCTTT
CASSLAGGTTEAFF